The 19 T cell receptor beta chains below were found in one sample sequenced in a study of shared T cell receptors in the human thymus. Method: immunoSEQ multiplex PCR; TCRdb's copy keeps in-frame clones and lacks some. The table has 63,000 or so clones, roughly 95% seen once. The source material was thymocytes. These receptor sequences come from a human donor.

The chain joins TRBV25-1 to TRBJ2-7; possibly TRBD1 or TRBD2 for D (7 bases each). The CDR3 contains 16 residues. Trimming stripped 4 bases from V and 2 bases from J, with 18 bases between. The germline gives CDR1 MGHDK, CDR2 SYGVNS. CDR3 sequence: CASSASPQGGTYEQYF. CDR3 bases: TGTGCCAGCAGTGCGTCCCCCCAGGGGGGGACCTACGAGCAGTACTTC.

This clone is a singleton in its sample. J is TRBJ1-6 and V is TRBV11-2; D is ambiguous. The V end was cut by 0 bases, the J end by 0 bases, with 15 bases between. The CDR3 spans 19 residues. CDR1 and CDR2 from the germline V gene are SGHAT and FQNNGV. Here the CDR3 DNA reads TGTGCCAGCAGCTTAGATAAAGGCAATGAAGGCTCCTATAATTCACCCCTCCACTTT. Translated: CASSLDKGNEGSYNSPLHF.

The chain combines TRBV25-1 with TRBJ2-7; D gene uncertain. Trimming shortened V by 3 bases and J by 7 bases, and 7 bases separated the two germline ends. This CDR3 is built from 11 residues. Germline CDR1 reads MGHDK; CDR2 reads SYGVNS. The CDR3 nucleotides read TGTGCCAGCAGTGATATAGTAGAGCAGTACTTC. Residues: CASSDIVEQYF.

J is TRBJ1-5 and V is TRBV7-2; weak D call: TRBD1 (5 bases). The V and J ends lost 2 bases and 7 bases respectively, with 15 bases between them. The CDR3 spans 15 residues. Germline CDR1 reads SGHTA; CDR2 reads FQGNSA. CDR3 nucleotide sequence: TGTGCCAGCAGCTTAATCTTGGGAGAGGGGCAGCCCCAGCATTTT. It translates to CASSLILGEGQPQHF. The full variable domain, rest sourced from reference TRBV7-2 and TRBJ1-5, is GAGVSQSPSNKVTEKGKDVELRCDPISGHTALYWYRQSLGQGLEFLIYFQGNSAPDKSGLPSDRFSAERTGGSVSTLTIQRTQQEDSAVYLCASSLILGEGQPQHFGDGTRLSIL.

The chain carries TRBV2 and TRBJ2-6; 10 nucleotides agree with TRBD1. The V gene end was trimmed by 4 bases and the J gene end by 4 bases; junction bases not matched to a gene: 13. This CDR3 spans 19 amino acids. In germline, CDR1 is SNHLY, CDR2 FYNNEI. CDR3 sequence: CASSVVRDRGMLGANVLTF. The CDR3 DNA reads TGTGCCAGCAGTGTGGTCCGGGACAGGGGTATGCTCGGGGCCAACGTCCTGACTTTC.

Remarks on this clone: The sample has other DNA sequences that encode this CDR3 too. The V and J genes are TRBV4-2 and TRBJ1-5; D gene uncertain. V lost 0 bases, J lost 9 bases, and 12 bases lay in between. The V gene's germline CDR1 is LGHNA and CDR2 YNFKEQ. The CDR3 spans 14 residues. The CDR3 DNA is TGTGCCAGCAGCCAAGATTCGTCTTTGTGGCCCCAGCATTTT. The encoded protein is CASSQDSSLWPQHF.

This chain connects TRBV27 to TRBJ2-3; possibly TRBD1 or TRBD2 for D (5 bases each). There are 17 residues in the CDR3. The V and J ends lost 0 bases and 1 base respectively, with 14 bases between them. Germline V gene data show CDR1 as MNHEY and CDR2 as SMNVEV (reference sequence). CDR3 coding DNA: TGTGCCAGCAGTTTATCTCCCCCCGGGGCGGGCACAGATACGCAGTATTTT. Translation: CASSLSPPGAGTDTQYF.

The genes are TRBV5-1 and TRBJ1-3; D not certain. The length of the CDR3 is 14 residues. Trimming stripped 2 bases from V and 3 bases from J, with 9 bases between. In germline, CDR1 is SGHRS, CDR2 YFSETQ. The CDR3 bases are TGCGCCAGCAGCTTCGGGGAGGATGGAAACACCATATATTTT. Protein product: CASSFGEDGNTIYF.

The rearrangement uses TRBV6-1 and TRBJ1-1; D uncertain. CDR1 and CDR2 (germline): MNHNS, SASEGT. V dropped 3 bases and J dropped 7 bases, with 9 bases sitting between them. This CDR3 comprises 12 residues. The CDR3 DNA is TGTGCCAGCAGTGATTCAGGAGATGAAGCTTTCTTT. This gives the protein CASSDSGDEAFF.

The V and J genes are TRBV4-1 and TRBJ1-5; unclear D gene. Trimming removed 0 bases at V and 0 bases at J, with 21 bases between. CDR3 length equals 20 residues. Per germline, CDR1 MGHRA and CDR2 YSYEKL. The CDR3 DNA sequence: TGCGCCAGCAGCCAAGATTTGAGGAGTTTATTCGACTATAGCAATCAGCCCCAGCATTTT. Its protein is CASSQDLRSLFDYSNQPQHF.

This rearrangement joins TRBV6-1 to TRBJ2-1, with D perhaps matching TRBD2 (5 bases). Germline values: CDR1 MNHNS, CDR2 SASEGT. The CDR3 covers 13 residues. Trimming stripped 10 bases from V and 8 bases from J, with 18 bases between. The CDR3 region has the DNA TGTGCCACCGGTTTGGGTAGCGAGGATGAGCAGTTCTTC. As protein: CATGLGSEDEQFF.

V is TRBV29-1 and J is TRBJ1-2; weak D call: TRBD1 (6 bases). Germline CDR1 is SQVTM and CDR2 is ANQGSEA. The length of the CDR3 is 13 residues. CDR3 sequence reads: CRDVQGPNYGYTF. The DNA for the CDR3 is TGCAGAGACGTACAGGGACCTAACTATGGCTACACCTTC. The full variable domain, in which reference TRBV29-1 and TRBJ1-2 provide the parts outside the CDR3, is SAVISQKPSRDICQRGTSLTIQCQVDSQVTMMFWYRQQPGQSLTLIATANQGSEATYESGFVIDKFPISRPNLTFSTLTVSNMSPEDSSIYLCRDVQGPNYGYTFGSGTRLTVV.

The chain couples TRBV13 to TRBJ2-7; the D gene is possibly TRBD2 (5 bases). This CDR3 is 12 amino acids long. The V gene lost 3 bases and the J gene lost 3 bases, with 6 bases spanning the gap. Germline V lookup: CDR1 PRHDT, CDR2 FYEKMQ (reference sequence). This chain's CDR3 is CASSFRDYEQYF. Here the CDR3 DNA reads TGTGCCAGCAGCTTCCGGGACTACGAGCAGTACTTC.

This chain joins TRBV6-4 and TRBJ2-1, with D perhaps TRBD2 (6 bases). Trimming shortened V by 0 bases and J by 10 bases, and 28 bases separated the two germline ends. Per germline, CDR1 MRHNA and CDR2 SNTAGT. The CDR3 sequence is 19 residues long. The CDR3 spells CASSDSNSARGGGPHEQFF. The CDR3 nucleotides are TGTGCCAGCAGTGACTCAAATTCGGCGAGGGGAGGTGGTCCCCACGAGCAGTTCTTC.

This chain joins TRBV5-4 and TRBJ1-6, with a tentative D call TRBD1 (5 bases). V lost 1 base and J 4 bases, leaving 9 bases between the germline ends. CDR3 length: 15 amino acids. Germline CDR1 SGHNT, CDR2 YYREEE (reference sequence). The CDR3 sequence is CASSLSTGYNSPLHF. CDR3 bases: TGTGCCAGCAGCTTGTCAACAGGATATAATTCACCCCTCCACTTT.

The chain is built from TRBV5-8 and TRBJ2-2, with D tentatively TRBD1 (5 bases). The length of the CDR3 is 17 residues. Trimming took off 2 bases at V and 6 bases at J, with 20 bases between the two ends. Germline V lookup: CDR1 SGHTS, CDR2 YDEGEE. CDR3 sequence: CASSFNMTAREPGELFF. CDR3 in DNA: TGTGCCAGCAGCTTCAACATGACAGCCCGAGAGCCCGGGGAGCTGTTTTTT.

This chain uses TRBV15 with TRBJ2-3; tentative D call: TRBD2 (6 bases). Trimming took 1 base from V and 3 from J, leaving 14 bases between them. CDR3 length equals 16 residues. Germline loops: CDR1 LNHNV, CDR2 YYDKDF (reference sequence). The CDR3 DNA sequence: TGTGCCACCAGCAGAGTGGGGCTAGCGTGGACAGATACGCAGTATTTT. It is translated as CATSRVGLAWTDTQYF.

CDR3 sequence (DNA): TGCGCCAGCAGCGAACTACGGGGGTCCGGCGATGAGCAGTTCTTC. This translates into CASSELRGSGDEQFF. V usage is TRBV4-3 and J usage is TRBJ2-1, with a weak D call TRBD2 (6 bases). V lost 5 bases and J 8 bases, leaving 19 bases between the germline ends. From germline, CDR1 is LGHNA and CDR2 YSLEER. This CDR3 spans 15 amino acids.

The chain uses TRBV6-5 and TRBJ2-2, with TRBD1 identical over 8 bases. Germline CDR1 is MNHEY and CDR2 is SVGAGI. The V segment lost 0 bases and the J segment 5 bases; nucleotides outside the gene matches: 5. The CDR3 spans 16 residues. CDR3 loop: CASSYSNGQGTGELFF. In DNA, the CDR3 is TGTGCCAGCAGTTACTCGAATGGACAGGGTACCGGGGAGCTGTTTTTT.